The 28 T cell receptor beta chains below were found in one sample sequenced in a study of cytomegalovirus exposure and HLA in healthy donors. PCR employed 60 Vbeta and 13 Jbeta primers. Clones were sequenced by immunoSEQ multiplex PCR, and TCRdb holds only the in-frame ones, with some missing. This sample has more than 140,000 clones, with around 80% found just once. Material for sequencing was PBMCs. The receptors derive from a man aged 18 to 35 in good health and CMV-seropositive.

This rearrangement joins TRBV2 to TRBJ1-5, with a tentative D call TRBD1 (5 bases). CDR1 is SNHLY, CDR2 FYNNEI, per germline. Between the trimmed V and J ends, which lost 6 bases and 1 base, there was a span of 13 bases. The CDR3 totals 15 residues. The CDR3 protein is CASSQGGRSNQPQHF. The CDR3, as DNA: TGTGCCAGCAGCCAGGGAGGCCGGAGCAATCAGCCCCAGCATTTT.

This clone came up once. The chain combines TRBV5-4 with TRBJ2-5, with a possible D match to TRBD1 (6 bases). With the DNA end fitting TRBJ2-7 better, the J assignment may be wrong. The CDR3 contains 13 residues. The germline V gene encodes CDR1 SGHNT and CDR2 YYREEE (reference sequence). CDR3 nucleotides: TGTGCCAGCAGCTTGGACAGGGCCAACGAGCAGTACTTC. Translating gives CASSLDRANEQYF.

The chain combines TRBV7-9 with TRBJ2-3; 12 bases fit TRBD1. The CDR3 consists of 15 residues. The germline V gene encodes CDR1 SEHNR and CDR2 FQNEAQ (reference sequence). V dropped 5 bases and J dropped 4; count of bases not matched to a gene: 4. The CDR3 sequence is CASSLGTGGADTQYF. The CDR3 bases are TGTGCCAGCAGCCTCGGGACAGGGGGCGCAGATACGCAGTATTTT.

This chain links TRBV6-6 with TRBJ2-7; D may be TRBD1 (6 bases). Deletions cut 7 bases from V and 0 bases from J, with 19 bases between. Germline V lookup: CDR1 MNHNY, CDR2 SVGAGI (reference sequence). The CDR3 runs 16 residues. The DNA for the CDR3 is TGTGCCAGCACAGGGGTGGATGGAACCGGCTCCTACGAGCAGTACTTC. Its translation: CASTGVDGTGSYEQYF.

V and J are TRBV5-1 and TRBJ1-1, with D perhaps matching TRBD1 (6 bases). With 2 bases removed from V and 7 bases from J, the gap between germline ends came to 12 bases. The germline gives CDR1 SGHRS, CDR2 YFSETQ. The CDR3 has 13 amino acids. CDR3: CASSFGGASEAFF. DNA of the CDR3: TGCGCCAGCAGCTTCGGGGGGGCCAGTGAAGCTTTCTTT. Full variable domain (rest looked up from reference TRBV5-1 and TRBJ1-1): KAGVTQTPRYLIKTRGQQVTLSCSPISGHRSVSWYQQTPGQGLQFLFEYFSETQRNKGNFPGRFSGRQFSNSRSEMNVSTLELGDSALYLCASSFGGASEAFFGQGTRLTVV.

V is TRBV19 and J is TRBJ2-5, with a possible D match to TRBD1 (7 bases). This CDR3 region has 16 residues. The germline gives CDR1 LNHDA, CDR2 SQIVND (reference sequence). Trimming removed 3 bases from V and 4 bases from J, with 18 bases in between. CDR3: CASSIPTGGGGETQYF. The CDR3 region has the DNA TGTGCCAGTAGTATCCCTACTGGAGGGGGCGGAGAGACCCAGTACTTC.

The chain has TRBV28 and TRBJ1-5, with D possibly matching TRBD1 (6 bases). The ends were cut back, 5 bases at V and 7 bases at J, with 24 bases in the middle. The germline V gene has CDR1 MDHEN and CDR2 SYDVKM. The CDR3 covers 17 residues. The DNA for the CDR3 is TGTGCCAGCAGTAGGGGGGGACTTGTTAAATACGGCCAGCCCCAGCATTTT. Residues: CASSRGGLVKYGQPQHF. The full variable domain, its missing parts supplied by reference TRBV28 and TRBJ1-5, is DVKVTQSSRYLVKRTGEKVFLECVQDMDHENMFWYRQDPGLGLRLIYFSYDVKMKEKGDIPEGYSVSREKKERFSLILESASTNQTSMYLCASSRGGLVKYGQPQHFGDGTRLSIL.

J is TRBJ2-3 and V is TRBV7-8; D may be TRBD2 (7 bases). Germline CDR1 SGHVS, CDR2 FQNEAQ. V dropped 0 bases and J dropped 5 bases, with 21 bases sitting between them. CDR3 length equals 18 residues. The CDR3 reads CASSLAGGGRSVGDTQYF. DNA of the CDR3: TGTGCCAGCAGCTTAGCGGGGGGCGGGAGATCGGTGGGAGATACGCAGTATTTT.

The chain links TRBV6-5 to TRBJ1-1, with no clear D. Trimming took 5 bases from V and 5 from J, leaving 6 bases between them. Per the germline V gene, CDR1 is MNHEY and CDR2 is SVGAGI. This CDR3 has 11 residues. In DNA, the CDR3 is TGTGCCAGCAGTGGTAGTACTGAAGCTTTCTTT. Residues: CASSGSTEAFF.

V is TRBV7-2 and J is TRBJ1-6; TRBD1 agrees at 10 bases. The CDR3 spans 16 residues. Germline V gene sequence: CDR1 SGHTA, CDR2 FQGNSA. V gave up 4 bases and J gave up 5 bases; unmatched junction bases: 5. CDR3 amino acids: CASSSYGTGDNSPLHF. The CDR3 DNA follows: TGTGCCAGCAGCTCGTACGGGACAGGGGATAATTCACCCCTCCACTTT. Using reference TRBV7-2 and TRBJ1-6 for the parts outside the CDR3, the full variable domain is GAGVSQSPSNKVTEKGKDVELRCDPISGHTALYWYRQSLGQGLEFLIYFQGNSAPDKSGLPSDRFSAERTGGSVSTLTIQRTQQEDSAVYLCASSSYGTGDNSPLHFGNGTRLTVT.

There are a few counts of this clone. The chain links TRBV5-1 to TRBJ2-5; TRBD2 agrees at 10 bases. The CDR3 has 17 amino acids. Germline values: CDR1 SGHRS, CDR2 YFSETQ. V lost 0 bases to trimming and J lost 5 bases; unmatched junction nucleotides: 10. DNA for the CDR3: TGCGCCAGCAGCTTGGAGGCAGCGGGAGGGCCTGGTGAGACCCAGTACTTC. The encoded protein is CASSLEAAGGPGETQYF.

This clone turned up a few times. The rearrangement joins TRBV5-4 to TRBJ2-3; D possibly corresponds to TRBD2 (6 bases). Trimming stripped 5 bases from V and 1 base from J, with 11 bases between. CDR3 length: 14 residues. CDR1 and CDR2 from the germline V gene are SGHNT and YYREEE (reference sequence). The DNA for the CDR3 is TGTGCCAGCAGTCTTAGCGGCCGCACAGATACGCAGTATTTT. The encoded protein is CASSLSGRTDTQYF.

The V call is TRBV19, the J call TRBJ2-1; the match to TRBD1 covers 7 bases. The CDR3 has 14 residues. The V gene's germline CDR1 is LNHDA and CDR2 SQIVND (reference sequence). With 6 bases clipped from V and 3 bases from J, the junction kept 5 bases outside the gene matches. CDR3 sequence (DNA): TGTGCCAGTAGCGACAGGGTGAACTACAATGAGCAGTTCTTC. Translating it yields CASSDRVNYNEQFF.

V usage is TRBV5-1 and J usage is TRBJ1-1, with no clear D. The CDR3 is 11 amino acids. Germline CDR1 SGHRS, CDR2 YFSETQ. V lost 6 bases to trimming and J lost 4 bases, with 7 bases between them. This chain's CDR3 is CASIGGTEAFF. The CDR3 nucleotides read TGCGCCAGCATCGGAGGCACTGAAGCTTTCTTT.

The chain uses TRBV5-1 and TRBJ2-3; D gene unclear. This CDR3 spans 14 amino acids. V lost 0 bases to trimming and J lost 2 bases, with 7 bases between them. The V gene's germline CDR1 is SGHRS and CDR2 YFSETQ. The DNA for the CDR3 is TGCGCCAGCAGCTTGGGTAGCTTCACAGATACGCAGTATTTT. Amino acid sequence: CASSLGSFTDTQYF.

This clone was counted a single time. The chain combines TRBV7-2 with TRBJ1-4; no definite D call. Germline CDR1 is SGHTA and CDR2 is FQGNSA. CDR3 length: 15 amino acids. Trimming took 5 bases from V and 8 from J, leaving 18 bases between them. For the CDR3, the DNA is TGTGCCAGCAGCCCAGGCGTGTCAGCGGAGGAAAAACTGTTTTTT. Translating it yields CASSPGVSAEEKLFF.

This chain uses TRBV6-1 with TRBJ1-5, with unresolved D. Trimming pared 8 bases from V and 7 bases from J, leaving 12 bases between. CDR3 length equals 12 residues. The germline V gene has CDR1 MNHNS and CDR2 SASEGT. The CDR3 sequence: CASGEGVQPQHF. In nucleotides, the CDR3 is TGTGCCAGCGGGGAGGGAGTGCAGCCCCAGCATTTT.

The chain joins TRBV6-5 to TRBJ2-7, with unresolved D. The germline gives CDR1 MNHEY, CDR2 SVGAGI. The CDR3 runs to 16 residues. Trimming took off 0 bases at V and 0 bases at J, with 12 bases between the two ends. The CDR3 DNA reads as TGTGCCAGCAGTTACTCGAAAACCACAGTCTCCTACGAGCAGTACTTC. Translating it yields CASSYSKTTVSYEQYF.

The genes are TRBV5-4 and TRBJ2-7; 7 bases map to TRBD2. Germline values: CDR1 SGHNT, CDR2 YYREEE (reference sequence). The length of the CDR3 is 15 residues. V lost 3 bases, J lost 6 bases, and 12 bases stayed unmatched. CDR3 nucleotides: TGTGCCAGCAGCTCTTCCGATGGTCTAGCGGCCGAGCAGTACTTC. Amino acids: CASSSSDGLAAEQYF.

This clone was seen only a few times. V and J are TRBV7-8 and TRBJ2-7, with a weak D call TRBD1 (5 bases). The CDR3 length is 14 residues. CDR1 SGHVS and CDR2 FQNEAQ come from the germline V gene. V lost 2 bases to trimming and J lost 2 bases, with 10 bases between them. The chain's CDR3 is CASSLTGLPYEQYF. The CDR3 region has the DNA TGTGCCAGCAGCTTAACAGGTCTCCCCTACGAGCAGTACTTC.

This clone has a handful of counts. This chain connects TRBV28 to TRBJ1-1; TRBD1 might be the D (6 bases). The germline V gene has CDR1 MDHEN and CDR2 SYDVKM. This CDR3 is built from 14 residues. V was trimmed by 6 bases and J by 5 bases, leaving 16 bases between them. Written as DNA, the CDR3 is TGTGCCAGCAGGAACGCAGGGGATTGGACTGAAGCTTTCTTT. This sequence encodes CASRNAGDWTEAFF.

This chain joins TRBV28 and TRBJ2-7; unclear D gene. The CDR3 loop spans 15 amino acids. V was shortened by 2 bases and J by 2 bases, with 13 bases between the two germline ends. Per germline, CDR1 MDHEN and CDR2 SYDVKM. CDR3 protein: CASSLPLFPPYEQYF. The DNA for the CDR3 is TGTGCCAGCAGTTTACCGCTATTTCCCCCCTACGAGCAGTACTTC. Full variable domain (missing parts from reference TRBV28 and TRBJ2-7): DVKVTQSSRYLVKRTGEKVFLECVQDMDHENMFWYRQDPGLGLRLIYFSYDVKMKEKGDIPEGYSVSREKKERFSLILESASTNQTSMYLCASSLPLFPPYEQYFGPGTRLTVT.

Here the CDR3 DNA reads TGCGCCAGCAGCTTCGTTCGGGCGGGGAACACTGAAGCTTTCTTT. It codes for CASSFVRAGNTEAFF. This sequence joins TRBV5-1 and TRBJ1-1; no clear D gene. The V and J ends lost 2 bases and 1 base respectively, with 12 bases between them. The CDR3 consists of 15 residues. CDR1 and CDR2 from the germline V gene are SGHRS and YFSETQ.

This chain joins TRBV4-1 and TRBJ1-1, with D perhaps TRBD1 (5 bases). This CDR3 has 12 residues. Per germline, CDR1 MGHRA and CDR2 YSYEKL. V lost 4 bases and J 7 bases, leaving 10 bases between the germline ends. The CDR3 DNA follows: TGCGCCAGCAGCCGAGCTGACAGTGAAGCTTTCTTT. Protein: CASSRADSEAFF.

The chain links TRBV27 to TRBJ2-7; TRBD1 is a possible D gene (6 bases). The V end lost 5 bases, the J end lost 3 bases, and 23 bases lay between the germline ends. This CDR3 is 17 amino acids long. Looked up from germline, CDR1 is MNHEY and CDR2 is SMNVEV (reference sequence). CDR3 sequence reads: CASSAHLVGDILYEQYF. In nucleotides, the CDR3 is TGTGCCAGCAGTGCCCACCTCGTCGGGGACATTCTCTACGAGCAGTACTTC.

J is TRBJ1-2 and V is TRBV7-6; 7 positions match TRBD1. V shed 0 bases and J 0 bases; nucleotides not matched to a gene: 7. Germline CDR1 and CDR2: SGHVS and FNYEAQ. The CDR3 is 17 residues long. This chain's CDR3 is CASSLAPRQGSNYGYTF. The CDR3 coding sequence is TGTGCCAGCAGCTTAGCGCCCCGACAGGGATCTAACTATGGCTACACCTTC.

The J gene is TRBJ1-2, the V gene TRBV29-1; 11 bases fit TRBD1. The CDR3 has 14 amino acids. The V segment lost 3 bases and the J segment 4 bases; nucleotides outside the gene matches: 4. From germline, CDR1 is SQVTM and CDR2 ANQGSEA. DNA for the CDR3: TGCAGCGTTGAGTGGGGGACAGGGGGCTATGGCTACACCTTC. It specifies CSVEWGTGGYGYTF.

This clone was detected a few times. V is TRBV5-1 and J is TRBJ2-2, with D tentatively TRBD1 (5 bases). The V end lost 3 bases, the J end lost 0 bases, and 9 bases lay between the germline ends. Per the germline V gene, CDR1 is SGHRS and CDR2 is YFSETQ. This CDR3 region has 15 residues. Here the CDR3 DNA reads TGCGCCAGCAGCTCCGACAGTGCGAACACCGGGGAGCTGTTTTTT. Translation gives CASSSDSANTGELFF. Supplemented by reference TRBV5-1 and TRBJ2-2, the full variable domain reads KAGVTQTPRYLIKTRGQQVTLSCSPISGHRSVSWYQQTPGQGLQFLFEYFSETQRNKGNFPGRFSGRQFSNSRSEMNVSTLELGDSALYLCASSSDSANTGELFFGEGSRLTVL.